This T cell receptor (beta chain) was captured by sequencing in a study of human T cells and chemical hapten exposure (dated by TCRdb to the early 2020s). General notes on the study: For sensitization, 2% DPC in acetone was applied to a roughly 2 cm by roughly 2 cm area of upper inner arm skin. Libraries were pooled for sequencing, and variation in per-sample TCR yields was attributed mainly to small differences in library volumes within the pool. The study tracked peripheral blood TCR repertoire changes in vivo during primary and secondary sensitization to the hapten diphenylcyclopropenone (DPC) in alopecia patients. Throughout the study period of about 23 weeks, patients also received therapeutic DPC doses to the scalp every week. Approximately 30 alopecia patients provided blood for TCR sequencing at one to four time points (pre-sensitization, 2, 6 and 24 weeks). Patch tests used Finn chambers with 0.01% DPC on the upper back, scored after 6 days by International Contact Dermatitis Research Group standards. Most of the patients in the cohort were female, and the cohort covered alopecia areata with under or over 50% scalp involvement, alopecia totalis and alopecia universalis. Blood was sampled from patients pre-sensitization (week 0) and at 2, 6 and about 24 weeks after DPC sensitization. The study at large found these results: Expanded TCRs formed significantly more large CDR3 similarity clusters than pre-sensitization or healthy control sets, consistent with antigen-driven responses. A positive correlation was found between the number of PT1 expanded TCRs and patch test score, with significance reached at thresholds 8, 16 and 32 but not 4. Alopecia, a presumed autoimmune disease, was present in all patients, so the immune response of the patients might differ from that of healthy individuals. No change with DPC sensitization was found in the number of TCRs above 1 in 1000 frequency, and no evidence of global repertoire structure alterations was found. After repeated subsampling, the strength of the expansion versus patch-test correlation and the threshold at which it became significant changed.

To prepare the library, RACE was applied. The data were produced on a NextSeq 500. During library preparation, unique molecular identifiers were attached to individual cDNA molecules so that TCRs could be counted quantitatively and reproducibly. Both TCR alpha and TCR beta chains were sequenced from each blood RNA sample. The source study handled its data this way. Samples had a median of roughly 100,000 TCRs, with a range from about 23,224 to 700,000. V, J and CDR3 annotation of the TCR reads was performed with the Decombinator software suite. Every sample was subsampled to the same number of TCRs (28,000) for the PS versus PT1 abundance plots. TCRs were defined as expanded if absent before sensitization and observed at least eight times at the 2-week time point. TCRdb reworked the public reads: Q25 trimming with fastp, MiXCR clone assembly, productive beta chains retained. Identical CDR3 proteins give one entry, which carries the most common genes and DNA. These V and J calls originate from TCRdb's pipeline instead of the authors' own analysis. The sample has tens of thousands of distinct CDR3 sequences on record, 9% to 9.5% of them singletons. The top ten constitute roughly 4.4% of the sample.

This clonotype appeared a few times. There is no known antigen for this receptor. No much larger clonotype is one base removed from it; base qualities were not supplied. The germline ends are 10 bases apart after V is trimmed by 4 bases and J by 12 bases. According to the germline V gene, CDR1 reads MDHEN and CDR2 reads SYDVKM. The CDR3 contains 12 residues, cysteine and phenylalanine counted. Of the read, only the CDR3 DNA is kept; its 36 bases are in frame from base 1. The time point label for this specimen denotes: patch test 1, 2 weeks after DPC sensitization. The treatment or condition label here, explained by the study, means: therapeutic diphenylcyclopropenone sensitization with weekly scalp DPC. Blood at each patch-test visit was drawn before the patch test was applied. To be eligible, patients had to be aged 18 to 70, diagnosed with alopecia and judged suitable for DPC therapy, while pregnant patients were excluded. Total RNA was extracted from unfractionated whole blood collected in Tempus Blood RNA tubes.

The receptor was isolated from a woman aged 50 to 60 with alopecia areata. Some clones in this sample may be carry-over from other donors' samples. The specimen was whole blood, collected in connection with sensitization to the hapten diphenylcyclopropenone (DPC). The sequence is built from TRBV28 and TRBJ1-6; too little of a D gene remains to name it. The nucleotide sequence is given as TGTGCCAGCAGTTCGGGCCCTCGACCCCTCCACTTT. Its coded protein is CASSSGPRPLHF.